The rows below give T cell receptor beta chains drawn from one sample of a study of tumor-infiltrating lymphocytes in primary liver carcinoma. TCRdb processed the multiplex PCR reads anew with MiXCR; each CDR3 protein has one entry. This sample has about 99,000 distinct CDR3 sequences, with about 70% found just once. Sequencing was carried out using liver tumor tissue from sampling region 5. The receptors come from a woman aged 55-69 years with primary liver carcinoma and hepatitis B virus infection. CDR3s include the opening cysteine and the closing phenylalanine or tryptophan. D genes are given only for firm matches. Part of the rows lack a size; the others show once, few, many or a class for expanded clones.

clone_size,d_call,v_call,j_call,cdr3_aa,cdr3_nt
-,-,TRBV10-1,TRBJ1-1,CASSGSTSGRTEAFF,TGCGCTAGCAGTGGGTCGACATCTGGAAGGACTGAAGCTTTCTTT
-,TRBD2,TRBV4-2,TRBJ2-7,CSSSRTSGGGQYF,TGTTCCAGCAGCCGGACTAGCGGGGGAGGGCAGTACTTC
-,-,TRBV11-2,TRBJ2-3,CASSLDAGSTCMQYF,TGTGCCAGCAGCTTAGATGCAGGGTCCACATGTATGCAGTATTTT
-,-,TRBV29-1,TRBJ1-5,CSIARDNNQPQHF,TGTAGCATTGCACGGGACAACAATCAGCCCCAGCATTTT
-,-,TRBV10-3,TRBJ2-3,CAIRESRLQAERDTQYF,TGTGCCATCAGGGAGTCCCGATTGCAAGCGGAACGAGATACGCAGTATTTT
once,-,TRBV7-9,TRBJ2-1,CASSPHLGQLF,TGTGCCAGCAGCCCTCATCTGGGGCAGTTATTC
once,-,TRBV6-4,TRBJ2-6,CASSAGASSGANVLTF,TGTGCCAGCAGCGCCGGGGCTAGTTCTGGGGCCAACGTCCTGACTTTC
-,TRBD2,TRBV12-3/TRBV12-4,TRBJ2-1,CASSSRSSGSLGYNEQFF,TGTGCCAGCAGTTCCCGGTCTAGCGGGAGTCTCGGCTACAATGAGCAGTTCTTC
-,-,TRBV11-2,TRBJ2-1,CTSSLEPGVNEQSF,TGTACCAGCAGCTTAGAACCGGGGGTTAATGAGCAGTCCTTC
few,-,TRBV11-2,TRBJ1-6,CASRPSYNSPLHF,TGTGCCAGCAGGCCTAGTTATAATTCACCCCTCCACTTT
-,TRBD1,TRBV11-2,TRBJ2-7,CASSFQGVGGEQHF,TGTGCCAGCAGTTTCCAGGGGGTAGGGGGCGAGCAGCACTTC
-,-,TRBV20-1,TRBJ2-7,CSARGPGRSSEQYF,TGCAGTGCTAGAGGCCCAGGGAGATCATCCGAGCAGTACTTC
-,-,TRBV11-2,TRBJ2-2,CASSLGHGYTGELFF,TGTGCCAGCAGCTTGGGACACGGATACACCGGGGAGCTGTTCTTC
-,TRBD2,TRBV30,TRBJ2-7,CVWSVGLASYLGDEQYF,TGTGTCTGGAGTGTGGGACTAGCGTCTTATTTAGGGGACGAGCAGTACTTC
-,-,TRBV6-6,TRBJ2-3,CASSLGADMQYF,TGTGCCAGCAGTTTGGGCGCAGATATGCAGTATTTT
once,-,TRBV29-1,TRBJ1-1,CIVVGNTEAFF,TGTATCGTTGTTGGGAACACTGAAGCTTTCTTT
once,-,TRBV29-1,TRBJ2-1,CSVVGSSRRNEQFF,TGCAGCGTCGTCGGGAGTAGCAGGAGAAATGAGCAGTTCTTC
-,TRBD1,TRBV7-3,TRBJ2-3,CASSSTGTGARDTQYF,TGTGCCAGCAGCTCGACCGGGACAGGGGCGAGGGATACGCAGTATTTT
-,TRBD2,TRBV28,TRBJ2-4,CANSFYREGPDIQYF,TGTGCCAACAGTTTTTATAGGGAGGGCCCGGACATTCAATACTTC
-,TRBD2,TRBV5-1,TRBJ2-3,CACSHKSGRPTDTQYF,TGCGCCTGCAGCCACAAGAGCGGGAGGCCCACAGATACGCAGTATTTT
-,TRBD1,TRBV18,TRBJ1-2,CASSPDRGTGSNYGYTF,TGTGCCAGTTCACCAGACAGGGGAACGGGATCTAACTATGGCTACACCTTC
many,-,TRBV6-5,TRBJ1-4,CASSSTGSPATNEKLFF,TGTGCCAGCAGTTCTACAGGGTCACCAGCAACTAATGAAAAACTGTTTTTT
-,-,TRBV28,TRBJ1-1,CASSSPLTAWMNTEAFF,TGTGCCAGCAGTTCACCATTGACGGCATGGATGAACACTGAAGCTTTCTTT
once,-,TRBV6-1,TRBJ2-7,CASSDFHPGLLGAYEQYF,TGTGCCAGTAGTGATTTCCATCCGGGACTTTTAGGGGCTTATGAGCAGTACTTC
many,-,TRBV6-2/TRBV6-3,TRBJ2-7,CASTEQGTYEQYF,TGTGCCAGCACGGAACAGGGTACCTACGAGCAGTACTTC
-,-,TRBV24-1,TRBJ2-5,CATSDNRVLYHETQYF,TGCGCCACCAGTGATAACAGGGTCTTGTACCATGAGACCCAGTACTTC
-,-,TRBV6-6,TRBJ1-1,CVSTQGFVNTEAFF,TGTGTCAGCACCCAGGGGTTTGTTAACACTGAAGCTTTCTTT
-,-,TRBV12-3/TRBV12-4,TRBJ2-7,CAGSFGSFYVQYF,TGTGCCGGCAGTTTTGGTAGTTTCTACGTGCAGTACTTC
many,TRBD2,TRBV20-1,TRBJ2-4,CSARTSLGKNIQYF,TGCAGTGCTCGGACTAGCTTGGGGAAAAACATTCAGTACTTC
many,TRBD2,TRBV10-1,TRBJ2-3,CASRILRPTSGFTDTQYF,TGCGCCAGCAGAATTCTACGCCCGACTAGCGGATTCACAGATACGCAGTATTTT
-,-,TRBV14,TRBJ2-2,CASSQVGHQNTGEMLF,TGTGCCAGCAGCCAAGTTGGCCACCAAAACACCGGGGAGATGTTATTT
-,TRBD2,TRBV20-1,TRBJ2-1,CSATGTSGRPKSFF,TGCAGTGCCACCGGGACTAGCGGGAGGCCCAAGTCGTTCTTC
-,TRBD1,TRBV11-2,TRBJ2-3,CASSLDRVYGSDTQYF,TGTGCCAGCAGTTTAGACAGGGTCTATGGCTCAGATACGCAGTATTTT
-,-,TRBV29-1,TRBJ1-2,CSVARGADAHGYTF,TGCAGCGTTGCCCGGGGGGCGGACGCTCACGGCTACACCTTC
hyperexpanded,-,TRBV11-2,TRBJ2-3,CASSLDRGDTQYF,TGTGCCAGCAGCTTAGATCGAGGAGATACGCAGTATTTT
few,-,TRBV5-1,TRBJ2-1,CASSLYSGAGYNEQFF,TGCGCCAGCAGCTTGTATTCCGGGGCTGGTTACAATGAGCAGTTCTTC
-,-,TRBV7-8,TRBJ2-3,CASSFLVNSDTQYF,TGTGCCAGCAGCTTCCTAGTTAATTCAGATACGCAGTATTTT
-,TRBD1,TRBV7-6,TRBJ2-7,CASSLAGQGAHEQYF,TGTGCCAGCAGCTTGGCTGGTCAGGGGGCCCACGAGCAGTACTTC
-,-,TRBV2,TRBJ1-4,CASAKGPLPEKLFF,TGTGCCAGCGCTAAGGGACCCCTCCCTGAAAAACTGTTTTTT
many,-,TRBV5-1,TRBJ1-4,CASRLNEKLFF,TGCGCCAGCAGACTCAATGAAAAACTGTTTTTT
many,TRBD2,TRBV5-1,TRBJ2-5,CASSPGHLAGETQYF,TGCGCCAGCAGCCCAGGCCACCTAGCGGGGGAGACCCAGTACTTC
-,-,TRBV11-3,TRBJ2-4,CASSLAWGGIQCF,TGTGCCAGCAGCTTAGCCTGGGGAGGCATTCAGTGCTTC
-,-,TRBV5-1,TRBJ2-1,CASRPDDLKSSYNELFF,TGCGCCAGCAGACCGGACGACCTTAAAAGCTCCTACAATGAGCTGTTCTTC
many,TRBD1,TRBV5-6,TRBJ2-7,CASSLVRGNEQYF,TGTGCCAGCAGCTTGGTCAGGGGGAACGAGCAGTACTTC
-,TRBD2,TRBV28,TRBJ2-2,CASSNTGTSGITGDLFF,TGTGCCAGCAGCAATACGGGGACTAGCGGGATCACCGGGGACCTGTTTTTT
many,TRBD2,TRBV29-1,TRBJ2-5,CSVEERASGSSLETQYF,TGCAGCGTTGAAGAACGCGCTAGCGGGAGCAGTTTAGAGACCCAGTACTTC
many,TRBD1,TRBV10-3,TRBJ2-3,CAISEGQGHTQYF,TGTGCCATCAGTGAGGGACAGGGTCATACGCAGTATTTT
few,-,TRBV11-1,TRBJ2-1,CASSEIRTGREQLF,TGTGCCAGCAGTGAGATCAGGACAGGGCGGGAGCAGTTATTC
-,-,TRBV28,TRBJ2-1,CASSFRNEQFF,TGTGCCAGCAGTTTTAGGAATGAGCAGTTCTTC
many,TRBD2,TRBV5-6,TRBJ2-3,CASSLDSGTATDTQYF,TGTGCCAGCAGCTTGGACAGCGGGACGGCCACAGATACGCAGTATTTT
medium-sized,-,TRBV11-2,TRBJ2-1,CASSVGGADNEQFF,TGTGCCAGCAGCGTGGGGGGGGCAGACAATGAGCAGTTCTTC
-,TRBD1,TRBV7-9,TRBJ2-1,CASGQDRGREDEQFF,TGTGCCAGCGGCCAGGACAGGGGGCGCGAGGATGAGCAGTTCTTC
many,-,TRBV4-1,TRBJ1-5,CASSQEYSGINQPQHF,TGCGCCAGCAGCCAAGAGTATTCCGGGATCAATCAGCCCCAGCATTTT